The present TCR beta chain was sequenced within a study of blood T cells in healthy people across ages. A sample-barcoded 5' primer and a J-beta primer mix were used in a second PCR of about 7 to 12 cycles. Each CDR3 protein gets one entry after TCRdb re-called the 5' RACE reads with MiXCR. The sample lists about 780,000 distinct CDR3 sequences; about half were seen once. This clonotype has more than one count but fewer than ten. Its antigen is still unknown. Study-level results: Diversity was higher, and naive CD4+ cells more numerous, in long-lived donors than in aged donors.

Sequenced material: blood. The TCR originated in a man of 80 years or more in good health.

CDR3 loop: CASSISALTYNEQFF. CDR3 sequence (DNA): TGCGCCAGCAGCATATCAGCCCTCACCTACAATGAGCAGTTCTTC. The chain combines TRBV5-1 with TRBJ2-1, with D hard to call. V lost 4 bases, J lost 2 bases, and 13 bases lay in between. The CDR3 runs 15 residues. CDR1 and CDR2 from the germline V gene are SGHRS and YFSETQ.